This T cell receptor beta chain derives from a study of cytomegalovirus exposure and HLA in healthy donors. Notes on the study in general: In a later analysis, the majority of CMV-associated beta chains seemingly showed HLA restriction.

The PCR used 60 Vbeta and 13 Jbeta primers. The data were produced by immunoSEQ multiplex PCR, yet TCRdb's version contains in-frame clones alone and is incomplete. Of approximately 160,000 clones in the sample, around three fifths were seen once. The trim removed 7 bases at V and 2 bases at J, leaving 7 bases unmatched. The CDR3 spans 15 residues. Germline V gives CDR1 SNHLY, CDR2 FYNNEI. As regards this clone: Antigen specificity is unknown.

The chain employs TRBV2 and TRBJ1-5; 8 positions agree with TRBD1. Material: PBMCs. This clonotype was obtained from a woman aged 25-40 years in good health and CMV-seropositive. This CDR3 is CASTAQTGGNQPQHF. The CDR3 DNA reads TGTGCCAGCACCGCCCAGACAGGGGGCAATCAGCCCCAGCATTTT.